Below are 16 T cell receptor beta chains sequenced from a single sample in a study of cytomegalovirus exposure and HLA in healthy donors. The PCR was carried out with 60 Vbeta primers and 13 Jbeta primers. Sequencing used immunoSEQ multiplex PCR; TCRdb keeps in-frame clones, though not all of them. In the table there are under 200,000 clones, 84% of which are singletons. The sequenced sample consisted of PBMCs. The source of these receptors is a boy under 18 in good health and CMV-seronegative.

This clone was observed a single time. The V gene is TRBV7-2, the J gene TRBJ2-1; TRBD2 matches at 7 bases. Looked up from germline, CDR1 is SGHTA and CDR2 is FQGNSA. The CDR3 contains 16 residues. V was clipped by 2 bases and J by 4 bases; unmatched bases: 8. CDR3 in DNA: TGTGCCAGCAGCTTAATGTCGGCTAGCGGATACAATGAGCAGTTCTTC. Translated: CASSLMSASGYNEQFF. The full variable domain, completed using reference TRBV7-2 and TRBJ2-1, is GAGVSQSPSNKVTEKGKDVELRCDPISGHTALYWYRQSLGQGLEFLIYFQGNSAPDKSGLPSDRFSAERTGGSVSTLTIQRTQQEDSAVYLCASSLMSASGYNEQFFGPGTRLTVL.

This chain connects TRBV18 to TRBJ2-3; TRBD2 matches at 10 bases. The CDR3 sequence is 15 residues long. Germline V gene data show CDR1 as KGHSH and CDR2 as LQKENI. V gave up 6 bases and J gave up 5 bases; unmatched junction bases: 8. The CDR3 DNA follows: TGTGCCAGCTCTCTAGCGGGGGCTCGGGGAGATACGCAGTATTTT. Protein sequence: CASSLAGARGDTQYF.

This chain connects TRBV14 to TRBJ1-1; 9 bases fit TRBD1. Germline lookup yields CDR1 SGHDN and CDR2 FVKESK. V dropped 5 bases and J dropped 5; count of bases not matched to a gene: 9. This CDR3 is 15 amino acids long. CDR3 amino acids: CASSWDRAQGTEAFF. CDR3 DNA: TGTGCCAGCAGCTGGGACAGGGCTCAAGGGACTGAAGCTTTCTTT.

The V gene is TRBV5-1, the J gene TRBJ2-7; a possible D gene is TRBD2 (6 bases). The V gene's germline CDR1 is SGHRS and CDR2 YFSETQ. Trimming took 0 bases from V and 3 from J, leaving 13 bases between them. This CDR3 region has 15 residues. Here the CDR3 DNA reads TGCGCCAGCAGCTTGGTTCAGGGAGGTTTCTACGAGCAGTACTTC. It encodes CASSLVQGGFYEQYF.

The chain uses TRBV2 and TRBJ1-2, with 7 positions matching TRBD1. J lost 12 bases, V lost 2 bases, and 6 bases had no gene match. The CDR3 contains 12 residues. CDR1 and CDR2 (germline): SNHLY, FYNNEI. The CDR3 protein is CASSETGQADTF. The CDR3 DNA reads TGTGCCAGCAGTGAAACAGGACAGGCCGACACCTTC.

This chain links TRBV6-5 with TRBJ1-1; D possibly corresponds to TRBD1 (5 bases). The CDR3 has 16 amino acids. V gave up 1 base and J gave up 7 bases, with 19 bases separating them. CDR1 and CDR2 from the germline V gene are MNHEY and SVGAGI. CDR3 protein: CASSYFPLGQYLEAFF. In DNA, the CDR3 is TGTGCCAGCAGTTACTTCCCACTGGGGCAGTACCTTGAAGCTTTCTTT.

V gene TRBV5-8 combines with J gene TRBJ1-2, with 8 bases that match TRBD1. The ends lost 10 bases at V and 2 bases at J; junction bases unmatched: 16. The CDR3 is 16 residues long. Germline CDR1 is SGHTS and CDR2 is YDEGEE. The CDR3 DNA follows: TGTGCCTCCCCGCGGGCCCGGGACAGGCCGAACTATGGCTACACCTTC. It codes for CASPRARDRPNYGYTF.

The rearrangement uses TRBV7-9 and TRBJ2-7; the match to TRBD1 covers 9 bases. The CDR3 spans 19 residues. V was clipped by 1 base and J by 4 bases; unmatched bases: 17. Germline lookup yields CDR1 SEHNR and CDR2 FQNEAQ (reference sequence). The chain's CDR3 is CASSLGLGTGGSHIYEQYF. In DNA form, the CDR3 reads TGTGCCAGCAGCTTAGGACTAGGAACAGGGGGCTCCCACATTTACGAGCAGTACTTC.

The chain is built from TRBV5-6 and TRBJ2-7, with TRBD1 identical over 10 bases. This CDR3 spans 15 amino acids. CDR1 and CDR2 from the germline V gene are SGHDT and YYEEEE. J gave up 5 bases and V 4 bases, and 9 bases lay outside the gene matches. The CDR3 reads CASSRGLGTGDEQYF. Written as DNA, the CDR3 is TGTGCCAGCAGCCGGGGTCTCGGGACAGGGGACGAGCAGTACTTC.

The J gene is TRBJ2-7, the V gene TRBV15, with 10 bases lining up with TRBD2. The junction had 9 bases not matched to a gene; V was cut back by 0 bases and J by 7 bases. The CDR3 runs 16 residues. Per germline, CDR1 LNHNV and CDR2 YYDKDF (reference sequence). The CDR3 loop reads CATSRDLAGVLGEQYF. DNA for the CDR3: TGTGCCACCAGCAGAGATCTAGCGGGAGTCTTGGGGGAGCAGTACTTC. The full variable domain, rest sourced from reference TRBV15 and TRBJ2-7, is DAMVIQNPRYQVTQFGKPVTLSCSQTLNHNVMYWYQQKSSQAPKLLFHYYDKDFNNEADTPDNFQSRRPNTSFCFLDIRSPGLGDTAMYLCATSRDLAGVLGEQYFGPGTRLTVT.

The rearrangement uses TRBV10-2 and TRBJ1-5; D ambiguous. Germline lookup yields CDR1 WSHSY and CDR2 SAAADI. This CDR3 has 11 amino acids. Trimming left V 8 bases short and J 10 bases short, with 12 bases between. The CDR3 region has the DNA TGCGCCAGCGGAGGTGGTTTTCCCCAGCATTTT. This sequence encodes CASGGGFPQHF.

The chain combines TRBV30 with TRBJ2-7; D may be TRBD2 (6 bases). CDR1 GTSNPN and CDR2 SVGIG come from the germline V gene (reference sequence). The CDR3 length is 14 residues. Deletions cut 5 bases from V and 2 bases from J, with 16 bases between. CDR3 region: CAWGPGTSAYEQYF. CDR3 DNA: TGTGCCTGGGGTCCCGGGACTTCCGCCTACGAGCAGTACTTC.

The chain carries TRBV7-2 and TRBJ1-6; D is possibly TRBD1 (5 bases). V was clipped by 3 bases and J by 7 bases, with 10 bases between them. Germline V CDR1 and CDR2: SGHTA, FQGNSA. The CDR3 contains 14 residues. For the CDR3, the DNA is TGTGCCAGCAGCTTTAGGGCAGGGAATTCACCCCTCCACTTT. This gives the protein CASSFRAGNSPLHF.

V usage is TRBV28 and J usage is TRBJ2-1; possible D gene TRBD1, 6 bases. The CDR3 runs to 16 residues. CDR1 is MDHEN, CDR2 SYDVKM, per germline. V lost 5 bases to trimming and J lost 2 bases, with 16 bases between them. CDR3 sequence (DNA): TGTGCCAGCAGTGCGATCGGACAGAAGACCTACAATGAGCAGTTCTTC. The encoded protein is CASSAIGQKTYNEQFF.

The chain is built from TRBV6-1 and TRBJ1-5, with D hard to call. Looked up from germline, CDR1 is MNHNS and CDR2 is SASEGT. Trimming took 7 bases from V and 0 from J, leaving 10 bases between them. The CDR3 consists of 14 residues. As DNA, the CDR3 is TGTGCCAGCACGGCAGGATATAGCAATCAGCCCCAGCATTTT. This gives the protein CASTAGYSNQPQHF.

The CDR3 DNA reads as TGCAGCGTGGGCTTTGGGAGTGACACTGAAGCTTTCTTT. Protein: CSVGFGSDTEAFF. The rearrangement joins TRBV29-1 to TRBJ1-1; D gene unclear. CDR1 is SQVTM, CDR2 ANQGSEA, per germline. The CDR3 is 13 amino acids. Between the trimmed V and J ends, which lost 6 bases and 3 bases, there was a span of 14 bases.